This T cell receptor (beta chain) emerged from a study of Ad26.COV2.S vaccination and SARS-CoV-2 variants. The study's findings and limits: Individuals receiving vaccine had higher spike-specific TCR breadth than placebo recipients did. The TCR-based breadth and depth measures might underestimate overall T cell responses. Comparable non-spike TCR breadth was observed in vaccine and placebo recipients.

As to this clone: Antigen: not known.

Clones were read by immunoSEQ multiplex PCR, and TCRdb kept only the in-frame ones, dropping some. Here the sample spans about 350,000 clones, 92% being singletons. The sequence came from a human donor who had recovered from COVID-19. Sequencing was performed on peripheral blood, taken after recovery from COVID-19.

Here the CDR3 reads CASSQVHSEGRDEQYF. The CDR3 nucleotides read TGTGCCAGCAGCCAAGTACATAGTGAAGGGAGGGACGAGCAGTACTTC. This rearrangement joins TRBV3-1 (or the pseudogene TRBV3-2) to TRBJ2-7, with 7 bases identical to TRBD2. The length of the CDR3 is 16 residues. V shed 1 base, J shed 5 bases, and the junction held 11 bases outside the gene matches. The germline gives CDR1 LGHDT, CDR2 YNNKEL (reference sequence).